This T cell receptor beta chain stems from a study of blood T cell repertoires in COVID-19 (TCRdb year 2020). Study-wide context: Samples covering the acute and convalescent phases of COVID-19 were provided by collaborators in the United States, Italy and Spain. The material from the prospective study consisted of cDNA or gDNA derived from T cells, B-cell-depleted T cells, or PBMCs. Deeply sampled blood TCRbeta repertoires from subjects exposed to, actively infected with, or recovered from COVID-19 were included in the dataset. The repertoires were released in a freely available public database intended as a resource for research on the immune response to SARS-CoV-2. Samples came from the ongoing ImmuneRACE study (first 160 participants) plus 1,254 subjects from 6 global collaborators. Sample metadata almost always included a de-identified subject ID, COVID-19 status, age in years and sex. Where available, HLA class I and class II types were obtained from metadata supplied by the sample provider rather than from assay-based typing.

For this clone: The antigen it binds to is not known. The junction departs from germline at one end; a sequencing error may be responsible.

From a lookup of the germline V gene (reference sequence), CDR1 and CDR2 are LGHDT and YNNKEL. CDR3 length: 12 amino acids, cysteine to phenylalanine. Of all the DNA, just the CDR3 is kept, 36 bases in frame from base 1. Here is what the overall study found, with its caveats: Clinical and demographic metadata were provided uncurated, with the amount varying by source and participant.

At one collaborating source in Seattle, patients were enrolled during active infection and were followed longitudinally through the course of disease. Each collaborating institution followed its own protocols to collect whole blood in K2EDTA tubes. Collaborator samples were shipped for TCRbeta analysis as frozen whole blood, isolated PBMCs, or DNA extracted from either sample type. The immunoSEQ Assay, a bias-controlled multiplex PCR, was used to amplify TCRbeta CDR3 regions from genomic DNA. The paper's processing steps were these. Nucleated cell counts per sample were estimated from amplification of reference gene primers within the assay. Sequence reads were collapsed and filtered to measure the absolute abundance of every unique TCRbeta CDR3 rearrangement. For each sample, productive Simpson clonality was calculated by taking the square root of Simpson's diversity index across productive rearrangements. Held by TCRdb, this immuneACCESS table contains in-frame sequences only and omits some clones. Under half of the omission traces to an unresolved V gene where checked; the cause of the rest is unknown. V, J and clone size reflect that table, while D and trimming were determined from the DNA. This sample holds hundreds of thousands of clones; more than 70% were observed only once. The ten largest clones represent 6.3% of the sample.

Source material: peripheral blood. Recombination joined TRBV3-1 (or the pseudogene TRBV3-2) with TRBJ1-1, with no D gene named confidently. The source is a woman in her thirties with COVID-19, enrolled during active disease. The CDR3 region has the sequence CASSQGNIEAFF. DNA sequence: TGTGCCAGCAGCCAAGGTAACATTGAAGCTTTCTTT.